The sequence of this T cell receptor beta chain was determined in a study of lymphopenia after photon versus proton radiotherapy (dated by TCRdb to about 2019). For the study in its entirety: The immunological effects of photon versus proton radiation therapy were compared in patients with gastrointestinal tumors who developed high-grade lymphopenia. A cohort of roughly 18 patients with gastrointestinal tumors who received either photon or proton therapy and subsequently developed lymphopenia was included. The goal of the study was to characterize the differences between the two radiation modalities in how they affect the immune system.

What the research found in general, with its limitations: Across the cohort, among patients who died, a greater drop in TCR diversity after the nadir was inversely correlated with overall survival time. The survival association was assessed only in patients who died, and the authors presented better survival with proton therapy as a possibility rather than a demonstrated result. Relative stability during treatment was observed in proton-treated patients, whereas loss of naive T cells and TCR diversity and gain of effector/memory populations were observed in photon-treated patients. Once the lymphocyte count had reached its nadir, the repertoires of photon-treated patients showed oligoclonal expansion, particularly of CD8+ Temra cells, and this expansion drove the decline in diversity.

On this clone: The clone's antigen remains unknown. No much larger clonotype is one base removed from it; base qualities were not supplied.

The CDR3 sequence holds 17 residues, the cysteine and phenylalanine included. Of the read, only the CDR3 DNA is kept; its 51 bases are in frame from base 1. Libraries were made using the immunoSEQ multiplex PCR assay. Deep sequencing of rearranged TCR beta loci, alongside multiparametric flow cytometry, was used to profile T cell repertoires. Entries here come from immuneACCESS through TCRdb and include only in-frame sequences with V and J called. Some clones fail to appear in such tables; in the studies checked, an unresolved V gene covers under half of the shortfall, and the cause of the remainder is unknown. For this sample the table gives 70,000 or so clones, of which approximately 91% were detected only once. In total, the top ten clones hold approximately 2.9% of the sample.

This chain is built from TRBV21-1 and TRBJ1-4; TRBD1 reflects the table's D call only, with no check against the DNA. TRBV21-1 represents a pseudogene. The source of this sequence is a woman in her 70s with pancreatic cancer. The specimen comprised peripheral blood, sampled from a patient treated with photon-based radiotherapy. The CDR3 region has the sequence CASSKEDRGPTNEKLFF. The DNA sequence follows: TGTGCCAGCAGCAAAGAAGACAGGGGGCCAACTAATGAAAAACTGTTTTTT.